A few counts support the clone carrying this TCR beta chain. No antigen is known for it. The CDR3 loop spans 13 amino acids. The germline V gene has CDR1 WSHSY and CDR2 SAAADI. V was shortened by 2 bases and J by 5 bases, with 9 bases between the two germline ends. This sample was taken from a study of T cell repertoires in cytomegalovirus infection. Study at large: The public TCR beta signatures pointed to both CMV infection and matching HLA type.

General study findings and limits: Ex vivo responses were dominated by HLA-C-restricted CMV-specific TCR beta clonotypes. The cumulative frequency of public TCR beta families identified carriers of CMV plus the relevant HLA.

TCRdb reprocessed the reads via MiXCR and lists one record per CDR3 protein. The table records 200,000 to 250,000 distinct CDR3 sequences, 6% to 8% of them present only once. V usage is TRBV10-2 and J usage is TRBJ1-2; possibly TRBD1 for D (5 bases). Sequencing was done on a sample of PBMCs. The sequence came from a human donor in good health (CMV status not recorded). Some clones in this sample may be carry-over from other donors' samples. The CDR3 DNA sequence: TGCGCCAGCAGTGAGGACAGAGATTATGGCTACACCTTC. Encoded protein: CASSEDRDYGYTF.